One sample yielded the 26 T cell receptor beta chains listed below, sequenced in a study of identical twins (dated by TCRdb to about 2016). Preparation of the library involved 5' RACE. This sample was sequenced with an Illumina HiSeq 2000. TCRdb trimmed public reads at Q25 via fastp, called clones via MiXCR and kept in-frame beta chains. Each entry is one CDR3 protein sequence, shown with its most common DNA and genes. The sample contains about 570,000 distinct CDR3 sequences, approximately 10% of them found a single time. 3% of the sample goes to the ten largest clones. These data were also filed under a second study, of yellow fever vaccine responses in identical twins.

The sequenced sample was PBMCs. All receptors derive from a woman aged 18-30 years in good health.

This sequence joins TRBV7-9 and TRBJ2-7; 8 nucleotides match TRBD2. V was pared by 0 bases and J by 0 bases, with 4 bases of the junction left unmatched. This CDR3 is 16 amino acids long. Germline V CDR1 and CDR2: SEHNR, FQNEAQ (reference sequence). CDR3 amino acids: CASSLAGGTSSYEQYF. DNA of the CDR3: TGTGCCAGCAGCTTAGCAGGCGGGACTAGCTCCTACGAGCAGTACTTC.

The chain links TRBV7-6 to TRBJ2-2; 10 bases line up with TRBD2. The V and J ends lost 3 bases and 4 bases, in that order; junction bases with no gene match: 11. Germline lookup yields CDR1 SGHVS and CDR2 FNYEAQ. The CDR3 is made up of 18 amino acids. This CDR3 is CASSLGGASGSGTGELFF. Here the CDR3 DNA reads TGTGCCAGCAGCTTGGGGGGGGCTAGCGGGAGCGGCACCGGGGAGCTGTTTTTT.

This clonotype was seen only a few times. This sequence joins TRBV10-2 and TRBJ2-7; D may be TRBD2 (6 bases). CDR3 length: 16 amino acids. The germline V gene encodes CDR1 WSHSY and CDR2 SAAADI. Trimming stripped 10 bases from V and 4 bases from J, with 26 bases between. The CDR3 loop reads CATRPSFGGTPYEQYF. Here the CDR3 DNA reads TGCGCCACCAGACCTAGTTTCGGCGGGACCCCTTACGAGCAGTACTTC.

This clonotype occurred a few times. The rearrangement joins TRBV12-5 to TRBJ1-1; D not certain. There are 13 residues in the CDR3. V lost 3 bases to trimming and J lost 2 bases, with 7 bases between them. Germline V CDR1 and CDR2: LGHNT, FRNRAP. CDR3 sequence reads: CASGFGSNTEAFF. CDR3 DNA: TGTGCTAGTGGTTTCGGTTCTAACACTGAAGCTTTCTTT.

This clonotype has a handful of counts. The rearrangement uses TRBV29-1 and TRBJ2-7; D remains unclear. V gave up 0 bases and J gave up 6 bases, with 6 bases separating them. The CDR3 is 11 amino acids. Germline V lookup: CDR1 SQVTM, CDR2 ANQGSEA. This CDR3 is CSVEDPGEQYF. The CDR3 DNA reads TGCAGCGTTGAAGATCCAGGCGAGCAGTACTTC.

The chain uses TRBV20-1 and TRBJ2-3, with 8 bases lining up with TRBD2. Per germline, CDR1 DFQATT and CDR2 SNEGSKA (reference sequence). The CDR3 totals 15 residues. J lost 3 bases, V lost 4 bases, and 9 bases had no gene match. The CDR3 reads CSAKSLAGGTDTQYF. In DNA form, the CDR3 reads TGCAGTGCTAAGAGCTTGGCGGGGGGAACAGATACGCAGTATTTT.

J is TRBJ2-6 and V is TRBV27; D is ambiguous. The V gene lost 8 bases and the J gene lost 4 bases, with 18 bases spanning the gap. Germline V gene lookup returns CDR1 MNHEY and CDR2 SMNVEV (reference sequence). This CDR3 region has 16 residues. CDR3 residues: CASGTHWAPGANVLTF. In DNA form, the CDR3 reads TGTGCCAGCGGCACTCATTGGGCACCCGGGGCCAACGTCCTGACTTTC.

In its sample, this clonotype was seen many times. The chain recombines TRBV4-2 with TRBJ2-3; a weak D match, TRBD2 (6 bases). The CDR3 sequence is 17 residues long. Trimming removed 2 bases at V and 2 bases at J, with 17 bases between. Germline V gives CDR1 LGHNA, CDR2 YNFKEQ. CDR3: CASSQTRAGTFTDTQYF. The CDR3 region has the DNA TGTGCCAGCAGCCAAACTAGGGCGGGAACCTTCACAGATACGCAGTATTTT.

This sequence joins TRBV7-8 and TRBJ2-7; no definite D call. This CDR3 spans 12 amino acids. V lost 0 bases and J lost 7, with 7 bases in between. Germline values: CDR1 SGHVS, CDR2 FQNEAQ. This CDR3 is CASSLAHTEQYF. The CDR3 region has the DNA TGTGCCAGCAGCTTAGCTCACACGGAGCAGTACTTC.

In DNA, the CDR3 is TGTGCCATCGGCAAAGCAACTAATGAAAAACTGTTTTTT. This gives the protein CAIGKATNEKLFF. The chain is built from TRBV10-3 and TRBJ1-4; D not resolved. The CDR3 extends over 13 amino acids. Trimming cost V 8 bases and J 0 bases, with 7 bases left between them. CDR1 and CDR2 (germline): ENHRY, SYGVKD.

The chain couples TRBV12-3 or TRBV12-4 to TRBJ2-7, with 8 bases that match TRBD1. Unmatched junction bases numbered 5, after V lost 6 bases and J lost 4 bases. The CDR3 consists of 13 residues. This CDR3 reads CASSRQGRYEQYF. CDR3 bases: TGTGCCAGCAGCCGACAGGGGCGGTACGAGCAGTACTTC.

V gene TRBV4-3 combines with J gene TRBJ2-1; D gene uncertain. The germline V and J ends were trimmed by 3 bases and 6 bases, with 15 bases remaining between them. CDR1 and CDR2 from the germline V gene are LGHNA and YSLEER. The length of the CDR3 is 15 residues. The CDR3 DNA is TGCGCCAGCAGCCAGGATCATGGATTCCCCAATGAGCAGTTCTTC. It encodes CASSQDHGFPNEQFF.

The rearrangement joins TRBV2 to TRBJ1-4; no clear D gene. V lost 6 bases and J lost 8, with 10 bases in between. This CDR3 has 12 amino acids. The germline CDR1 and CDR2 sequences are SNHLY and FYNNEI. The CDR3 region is CASRRYSEKLFF. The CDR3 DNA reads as TGTGCCAGCAGGCGATACAGCGAAAAACTGTTTTTT.

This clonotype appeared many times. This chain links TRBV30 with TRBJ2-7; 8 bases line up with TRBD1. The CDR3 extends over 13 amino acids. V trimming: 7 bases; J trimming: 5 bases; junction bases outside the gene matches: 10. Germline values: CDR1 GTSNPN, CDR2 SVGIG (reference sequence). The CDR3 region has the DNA TGTGCCTCTGACTGGACAGGGAAGGACGAGCAGTACTTC. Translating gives CASDWTGKDEQYF.

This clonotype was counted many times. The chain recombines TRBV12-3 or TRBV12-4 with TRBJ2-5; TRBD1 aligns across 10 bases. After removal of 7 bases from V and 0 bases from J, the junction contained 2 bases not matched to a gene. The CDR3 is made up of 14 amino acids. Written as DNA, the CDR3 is TGTGCCAGCAAGGGACAGGGGTACCAAGAGACCCAGTACTTC. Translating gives CASKGQGYQETQYF.

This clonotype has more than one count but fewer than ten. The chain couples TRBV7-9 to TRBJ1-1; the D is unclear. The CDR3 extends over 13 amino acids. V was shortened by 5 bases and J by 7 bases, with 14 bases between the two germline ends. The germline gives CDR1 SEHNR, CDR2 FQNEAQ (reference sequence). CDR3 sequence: CASSPPAGVEAFF. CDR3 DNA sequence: TGTGCCAGCAGCCCCCCGGCGGGAGTTGAAGCTTTCTTT.

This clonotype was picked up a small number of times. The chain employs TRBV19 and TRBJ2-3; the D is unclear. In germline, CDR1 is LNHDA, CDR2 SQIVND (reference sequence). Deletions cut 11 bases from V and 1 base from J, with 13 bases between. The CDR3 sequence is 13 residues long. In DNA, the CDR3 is TGTGCCGGATTTCCTGTTCGCACAGATACGCAGTATTTT. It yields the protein CAGFPVRTDTQYF.

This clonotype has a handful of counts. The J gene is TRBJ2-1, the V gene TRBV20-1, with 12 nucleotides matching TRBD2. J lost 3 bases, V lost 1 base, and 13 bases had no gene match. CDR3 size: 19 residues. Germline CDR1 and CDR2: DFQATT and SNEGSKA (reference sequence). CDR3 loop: CSARVPGTSGYAFYNEQFF. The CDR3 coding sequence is TGCAGTGCTAGAGTCCCCGGGACTAGCGGGTACGCATTCTACAATGAGCAGTTCTTC.

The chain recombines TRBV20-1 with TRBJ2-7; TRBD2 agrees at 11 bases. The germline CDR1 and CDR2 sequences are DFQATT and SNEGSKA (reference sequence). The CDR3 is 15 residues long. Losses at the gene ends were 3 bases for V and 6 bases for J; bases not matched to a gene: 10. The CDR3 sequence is CSARGPSGGFGEQYF. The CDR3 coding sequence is TGCAGTGCTAGGGGCCCTAGCGGGGGGTTCGGCGAGCAGTACTTC.

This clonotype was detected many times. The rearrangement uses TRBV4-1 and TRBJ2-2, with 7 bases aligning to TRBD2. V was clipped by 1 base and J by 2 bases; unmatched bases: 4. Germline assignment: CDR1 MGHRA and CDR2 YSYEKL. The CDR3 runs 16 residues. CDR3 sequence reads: CASSQGLAPNTGELFF. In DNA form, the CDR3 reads TGCGCCAGCAGCCAAGGACTAGCACCTAACACCGGGGAGCTGTTTTTT.

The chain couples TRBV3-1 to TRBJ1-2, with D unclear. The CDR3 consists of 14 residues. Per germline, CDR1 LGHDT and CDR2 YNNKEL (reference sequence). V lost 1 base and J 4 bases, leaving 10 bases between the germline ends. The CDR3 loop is CASSQVLASYGYTF. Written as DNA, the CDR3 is TGTGCCAGCAGCCAAGTCCTAGCGAGCTATGGCTACACCTTC.

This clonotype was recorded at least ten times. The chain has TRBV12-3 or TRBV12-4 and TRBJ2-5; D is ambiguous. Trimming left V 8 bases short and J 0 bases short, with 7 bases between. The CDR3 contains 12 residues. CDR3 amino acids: CASGNYQETQYF. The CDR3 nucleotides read TGTGCCAGCGGTAACTACCAAGAGACCCAGTACTTC.

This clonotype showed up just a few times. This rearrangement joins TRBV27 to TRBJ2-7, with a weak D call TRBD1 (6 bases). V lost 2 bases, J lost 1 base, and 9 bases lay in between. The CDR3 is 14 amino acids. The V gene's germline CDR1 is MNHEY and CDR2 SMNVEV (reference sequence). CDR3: CASSLVTGSYEQYF. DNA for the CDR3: TGTGCCAGCAGTTTAGTGACAGGTTCCTACGAGCAGTACTTC.

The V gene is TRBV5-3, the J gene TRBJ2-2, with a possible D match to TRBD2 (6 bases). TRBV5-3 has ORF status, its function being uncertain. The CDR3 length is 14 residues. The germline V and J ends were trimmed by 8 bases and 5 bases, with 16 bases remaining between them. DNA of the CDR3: TGTGCCAGCAGCCCGGGAGTCCGAACCGGGGAGCTGTTTTTT. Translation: CASSPGVRTGELFF.

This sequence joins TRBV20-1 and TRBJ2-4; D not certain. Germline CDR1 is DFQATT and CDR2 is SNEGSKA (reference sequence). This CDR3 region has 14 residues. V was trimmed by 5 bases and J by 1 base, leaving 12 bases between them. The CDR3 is CSAGSLLAKNIQYF. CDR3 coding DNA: TGCAGTGCTGGTAGCCTCCTGGCCAAAAACATTCAGTACTTC.

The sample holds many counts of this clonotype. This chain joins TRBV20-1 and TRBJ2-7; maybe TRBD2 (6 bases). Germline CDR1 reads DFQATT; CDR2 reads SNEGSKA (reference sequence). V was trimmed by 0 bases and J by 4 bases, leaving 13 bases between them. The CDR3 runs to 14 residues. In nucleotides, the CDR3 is TGCAGTGCTAGAGATCAGGGACTTCAATACGAGCAGTACTTC. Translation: CSARDQGLQYEQYF.